This T cell receptor (beta chain) is drawn from a study of patients and donors after allogeneic stem cell transplantation. The count of this clonotype is one. J gave up 0 bases and V 4 bases, and 5 bases lay outside the gene matches. CDR3 length equals 15 residues. CDR1 and CDR2 from the germline V gene are SGHRS and YFSETQ. TCRdb analysed the RT-PCR reads with MiXCR anew, one entry per CDR3 protein. Of under 200,000 distinct CDR3 sequences in the sample, 30% were seen once. V is TRBV5-1 and J is TRBJ2-3, with 7 bases identical to TRBD1. The receptor comes from a human donor who was either an allogeneic HSCT recipient or a stem cell or donor lymphocyte infusion donor (not recorded which). It is not recorded whose cells these are; they may come from a transplant donor. The sequenced material came from blood, either unsorted or a sorted T cell fraction (not recorded which). For the CDR3, the DNA is TGCGCCAGCAGCCGACAGGGAACTAGCACAGATACGCAGTATTTT. Residues: CASSRQGTSTDTQYF.